This is a list of T cell receptor beta chains from one sample in a study of CD8+ T cells in alopecia areata. Profiled with immunoSEQ multiplex PCR; TCRdb holds only in-frame clones, not every one. The sample includes some 160,000 clones, around two thirds seen only once; the top ten take about 38%. The material sequenced was CD8+ T cells sorted from blood. All receptors derive from a human donor in good health. Each CDR3 is given with its conserved first and last residue. The order of the fields is D gene, J gene, CDR3 length, V gene, clone size, CDR3 protein, CDR3 DNA. The D gene is left open where the match is weak. Clone sizes are given selectively: once, few, many, or a class where the clone is expanded.

>.|TRBJ2-1|12|TRBV5-6|few
CASRTDRSMQFF
TGTGCCAGCAGGACAGACAGATCCATGCAGTTCTTC
>.|TRBJ1-2|15|TRBV6-5|.
CASSYSFTGRYGYTF
TGTGCCAGCAGTTACTCTTTTACAGGGCGATATGGCTACACCTTC
>.|TRBJ2-7|16|TRBV27|.
CASSGPGSTGTYEQYF
TGTGCCAGCAGCGGTCCGGGGTCGACTGGGACCTACGAGCAGTACTTC
>.|TRBJ2-1|15|TRBV7-9|.
CASSPSNSSYNEQFF
TGTGCCAGCAGCCCCTCGAACAGCTCCTACAATGAGCAGTTCTTC
>TRBD2|TRBJ2-7|17|TRBV11-2|.
CASSLGGLAGSANEQYF
TGTGCCAGCAGCTTAGGGGGACTAGCGGGGTCCGCGAACGAGCAGTACTTC
>.|TRBJ2-1|15|TRBV7-9|.
CASSISVSSYNEQFF
TGTGCCAGCAGCATTAGCGTGAGCTCCTACAATGAGCAGTTCTTC
>.|TRBJ2-1|12|TRBV11-2|.
CASSFAWEEQFF
TGTGCCAGCAGCTTCGCTTGGGAAGAGCAGTTCTTC
>.|TRBJ2-1|12|TRBV7-9|.
CASSPPGNEQFF
TGTGCCAGCAGCCCCCCCGGTAATGAGCAGTTCTTC
>.|TRBJ2-7|14|TRBV25-1|few
CASSGPGPRGEQYF
TGTGCCAGCAGTGGCCCGGGACCGAGGGGCGAGCAGTACTTC
>TRBD1|TRBJ1-2|12|TRBV27|.
CASSPTGDGYTF
TGTGCCAGCAGTCCGACAGGGGATGGCTACACCTTC
>TRBD1|TRBJ2-1|13|TRBV29-1|few
CSVNLGQGKREVF
TGCAGCGTCAATCTGGGACAGGGTAAAAGAGAAGTCTTC
>.|TRBJ2-1|15|TRBV5-6|.
CASSSGSLSYNEQFF
TGTGCCAGCAGCTCCGGGAGTCTCTCCTACAATGAGCAGTTCTTC
>.|TRBJ2-3|13|TRBV29-1|.
CSVEGGTTDTQYF
TGCAGCGTTGAAGGGGGGACCACAGATACGCAGTATTTT
>.|TRBJ2-6|13|TRBV6-5|once
CASSTIGANVLTF
TGTGCCAGCAGCACCATTGGGGCCAACGTCCTGACTTTC